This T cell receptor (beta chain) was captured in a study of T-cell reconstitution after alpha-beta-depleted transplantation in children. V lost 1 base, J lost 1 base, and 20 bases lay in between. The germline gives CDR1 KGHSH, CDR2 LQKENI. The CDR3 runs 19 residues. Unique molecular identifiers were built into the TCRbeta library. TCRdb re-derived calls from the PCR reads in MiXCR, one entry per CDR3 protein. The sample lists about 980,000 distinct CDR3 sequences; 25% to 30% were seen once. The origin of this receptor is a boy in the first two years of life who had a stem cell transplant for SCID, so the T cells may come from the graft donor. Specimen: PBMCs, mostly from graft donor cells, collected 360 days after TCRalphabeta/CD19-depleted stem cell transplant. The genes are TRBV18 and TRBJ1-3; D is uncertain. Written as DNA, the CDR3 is TGTGCCAGCTCACCACAACAACGACCGTCTGGCCCATCTGGAAACACCATATATTTT. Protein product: CASSPQQRPSGPSGNTIYF. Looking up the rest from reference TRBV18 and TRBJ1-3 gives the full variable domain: NAGVMQNPRHLVRRRGQEARLRCSPMKGHSHVYWYRQLPEEGLKFMVYLQKENIIDESGMPKERFSAEFPKEGPSILRIQQVVRGDSAAYFCASSPQQRPSGPSGNTIYFGEGSWLTVV.